This TCR beta chain was found in a study of cytomegalovirus exposure and HLA in healthy donors. Clones were sequenced by immunoSEQ multiplex PCR, and TCRdb holds only the in-frame ones, with some missing. The table records 200,000 to 250,000 clones, over 75% of them present only once. This CDR3 spans 12 amino acids. Germline-derived CDR1 and CDR2 are SGHTA and FQGNSA. Sample: PBMCs. This sequence was found in a woman between 18 and 30 years old in good health and CMV-seropositive. V and J are TRBV7-2 and TRBJ2-5; TRBD2 agrees at 11 bases. The CDR3 here is CNRLAGTRAQYF. The CDR3 region has the DNA TGTAATAGACTAGCGGGGACCAGGGCCCAGTACTTC.